What follows is one TCR beta chain and its context. This specimen comes from a study of blood T cells in healthy people across ages. Germline V CDR1 and CDR2: SGHDT, YYEEEE. The CDR3 has 19 residues. After removal of 1 base from V and 2 bases from J, the junction contained 16 bases not matched to a gene. Primers used in a second PCR of roughly 7 to 12 cycles were a sample-barcoded 5' primer and a J-beta primer mix. Each cDNA molecule, via a template-switch adaptor with 12 random nucleotides, was tagged. TCRdb independently ran MiXCR on the 5' RACE reads; one entry per CDR3 protein. This sample has roughly 2 million distinct CDR3 sequences, with around half found just once.

The origin of this receptor is a woman in her thirties or forties in good health. The sample was blood. The rearrangement uses TRBV5-6 and TRBJ2-5; 8 bases are a match to TRBD1. The CDR3: CASSLYSTRDRTNQETQYF. Here the CDR3 DNA reads TGTGCCAGCAGCTTGTACTCGACAAGGGACAGGACAAATCAAGAGACCCAGTACTTC.